This T cell receptor beta chain was captured by sequencing in a study of Graves' ophthalmopathy and Graves' hyperthyroidism. Overall study results and limits: Stable hyperthyroidism and ophthalmopathy were told apart by a 13-signature model, which achieved 85% to 90% sensitivity and roughly 76% specificity.

Of note for this clonotype: Its antigen is not identified.

CDR3 length: 16 amino acids. CDR1 is MGHRA and CDR2 is YSYEKL in the germline V gene. V lost 5 bases, J lost 3 bases, and 13 bases stayed unmatched. Amplification of the TCR beta CDR3 regions used RNA transcripts (as template). The authors performed first-round RT-PCR with HTBI primers and then a second-round multiplex PCR. One entry per CDR3 protein, called by TCRdb with MiXCR from the multiplex PCR reads. The table lists more than 550,000 distinct CDR3 sequences, roughly two fifths of them singletons. Moderate-to-severe activity, CAS ≥3, NOSPECS ≥4 and a duration under 3 months were seen in donors with ophthalmopathy. Orbital computed tomography and thyroid ultrasound, along with TRAb, serum thyroxine and clinical symptoms, underpinned diagnosis.

The TCR sequence derives from an adult man with Graves' ophthalmopathy. Sequenced sample: peripheral blood. The rearrangement joins TRBV4-1 to TRBJ2-7; 7 bases are a match to TRBD2. In nucleotides, the CDR3 is TGCGCCAGCAGCACTACCTCTAGCGGTAGTTTCTACGAGCAGTACTTC. The encoded protein is CASSTTSSGSFYEQYF.